The present T cell receptor beta chain was sequenced within a study of T cell changes during pregnancy in multiple sclerosis. Using immunoSEQ multiplex PCR, the repertoire was profiled, and TCRdb retains in-frame clones only, with some absent. The data show around 67,000 clones, roughly nine tenths seen once. This receptor was identified in a female donor in good health, enrolled as a control in a pregnancy study. The sequences come from peripheral blood, collected after pregnancy.

The CDR3 protein is CASSRKREGPHEQYF. The CDR3 DNA is TGTGCCAGCAGCAGAAAGCGGGAGGGCCCCCACGAGCAGTACTTC. The chain is built from TRBV7-8 and TRBJ2-7, with TRBD2 identical over 10 bases. Germline values: CDR1 SGHVS, CDR2 FQNEAQ. The CDR3 is 15 residues long. V was clipped by 5 bases and J by 5 bases; unmatched bases: 9.